The next 24 T cell receptor beta chains were all read from a single sample in a study of follicular helper T cells after annual influenza vaccination. Specified time point: 2015-2016 season, pre-vaccination. The table came from immunoSEQ multiplex PCR; TCRdb's copy has only in-frame clones and leaves some out. The profile shows approximately 9,900 clones, 85% to 90% of them singletons. The sequencing here drew on CXCR5+ CD38- circulating T follicular helper cells from blood, taken on the day of influenza vaccination. Subset indicated: circulating Tfh, non-naive CD4+CXCR5+PD-1+ (ICOS+CD38+ or ICOS-CD38-). These receptors were taken from an adult who received the influenza vaccine.

The chain couples TRBV27 to TRBJ1-4; 7 bases line up with TRBD1. The CDR3 covers 16 residues. Trimming took 2 bases from V and 5 from J; bases not matched to a gene: 8. Germline V gene sequence: CDR1 MNHEY, CDR2 SMNVEV (reference sequence). CDR3 sequence (DNA): TGTGCCAGCAGTTTAAGACCGGGACAGACGAATGAAAAACTGTTTTTT. Encoded protein: CASSLRPGQTNEKLFF.

The count of this clone is one. The rearrangement uses TRBV11-3 and TRBJ2-1; a possible D gene is TRBD2 (5 bases). V was trimmed by 1 base and J by 5 bases, leaving 9 bases between them. The germline CDR1 and CDR2 sequences are SGHNT and YENEEA. The length of the CDR3 is 14 residues. CDR3 in amino acids: CASSLAGLNNEQFF. The CDR3 coding sequence is TGTGCCAGCAGCTTAGCAGGACTCAACAATGAGCAGTTCTTC.

The chain recombines TRBV7-9 with TRBJ1-5, with a tentative D call TRBD1 (6 bases). This CDR3 is built from 16 residues. V was cut by 0 bases and J by 6 bases, with 15 bases left in between. Germline assignment: CDR1 SEHNR and CDR2 FQNEAQ (reference sequence). In DNA, the CDR3 is TGTGCCAGCAGCTTAGCGGAATACGGGGGCCCTCAGCCCCAGCATTTT. Amino acid sequence: CASSLAEYGGPQPQHF.

The chain recombines TRBV18 with TRBJ2-3, with D possibly TRBD2 on 6 matching bases. There are 14 residues in the CDR3. Germline V gene data show CDR1 as KGHSH and CDR2 as LQKENI. With 3 bases removed from V and 2 bases from J, the gap between germline ends came to 9 bases. The CDR3 reads CASSPGEDTDTQYF. DNA for the CDR3: TGTGCCAGCTCACCGGGGGAGGACACAGATACGCAGTATTTT.

This sequence joins TRBV5-1 and TRBJ2-1, with D perhaps TRBD1 (6 bases). V was trimmed by 2 bases and J by 4 bases, leaving 16 bases between them. Germline loops: CDR1 SGHRS, CDR2 YFSETQ. This CDR3 region has 16 residues. CDR3 residues: CASSLQGPFEYNEQFF. CDR3 in DNA: TGCGCCAGCAGCTTACAGGGTCCCTTCGAATACAATGAGCAGTTCTTC.

This sequence joins TRBV5-6 and TRBJ1-1, with a possible D match to TRBD1 (5 bases). The germline V gene has CDR1 SGHDT and CDR2 YYEEEE. V dropped 0 bases and J dropped 1 base, with 10 bases sitting between them. The CDR3 is made up of 15 amino acids. The CDR3 DNA sequence: TGTGCCAGCAGCTTGGACGTGACAGCGAACACTGAAGCTTTCTTT. This codes for CASSLDVTANTEAFF.

The chain uses TRBV10-3 and TRBJ2-1; D is perhaps TRBD1 or TRBD2 (6 bases each). This CDR3 spans 11 amino acids. The V and J ends lost 4 bases and 10 bases respectively, with 8 bases between them. Germline lookup yields CDR1 ENHRY and CDR2 SYGVKD. The CDR3 is CAISGGGEQFF. The CDR3 DNA reads TGTGCCATCAGTGGAGGGGGGGAGCAGTTCTTC.

The V gene is TRBV30, the J gene TRBJ1-1, with TRBD1 as a possible D gene (6 bases). Trimming cost V 2 bases and J 1 base, with 8 bases left between them. From germline, CDR1 is GTSNPN and CDR2 SVGIG (reference sequence). This CDR3 contains 13 residues. The CDR3 sequence is CAWSRQANTEAFF. The CDR3 coding sequence is TGTGCCTGGAGTCGACAGGCGAACACTGAAGCTTTCTTT.

This clone appeared a single time. The chain has TRBV7-2 and TRBJ1-5, with D possibly TRBD1 on 6 matching bases. The CDR3 loop spans 16 amino acids. From germline, CDR1 is SGHTA and CDR2 FQGNSA. The V end lost 7 bases, the J end lost 2 bases, and 18 bases lay between the germline ends. CDR3 protein: CASTTHREDGNQPQHF. In DNA, the CDR3 is TGTGCCAGCACTACCCACAGGGAAGATGGCAATCAGCCCCAGCATTTT. The whole variable domain, filled in from reference TRBV7-2 and TRBJ1-5, reads GAGVSQSPSNKVTEKGKDVELRCDPISGHTALYWYRQSLGQGLEFLIYFQGNSAPDKSGLPSDRFSAERTGGSVSTLTIQRTQQEDSAVYLCASTTHREDGNQPQHFGDGTRLSIL.

The chain uses TRBV13 and TRBJ1-1; D is perhaps TRBD1 (5 bases). CDR1 is PRHDT and CDR2 is FYEKMQ in the germline V gene (reference sequence). The CDR3 runs to 15 residues. The V end was cut by 5 bases, the J end by 0 bases, with 13 bases between. The CDR3 DNA reads as TGTGCCAGCAGCCTAAGGGACGGAGTGAACACTGAAGCTTTCTTT. Residues: CASSLRDGVNTEAFF.

The rearrangement links TRBV19 to TRBJ2-7; 8 bases align to TRBD1. Germline V gene data show CDR1 as LNHDA and CDR2 as SQIVND (reference sequence). The CDR3 runs 14 residues. V gave up 6 bases and J gave up 4 bases; unmatched junction bases: 8. This CDR3 is CASSRGQDRYEQYF. For the CDR3, the DNA is TGTGCCAGTAGCAGGGGGCAAGATCGGTACGAGCAGTACTTC.

The CDR3 region is CASSSNSVSYNEQFF. Written as DNA, the CDR3 is TGTGCCAGCAGCTCCAACAGCGTCTCCTACAATGAGCAGTTCTTC. The V call is TRBV7-8, the J call TRBJ2-1; D not certain. The CDR3 loop spans 15 amino acids. The germline V gene has CDR1 SGHVS and CDR2 FQNEAQ. Trimming cost V 4 bases and J 0 bases, with 10 bases left between them.

The chain employs TRBV7-9 and TRBJ2-1; D uncertain. The length of the CDR3 is 12 residues. Between the trimmed V and J ends, which lost 2 bases and 8 bases, there was a span of 7 bases. CDR1 is SEHNR and CDR2 is FQNEAQ in the germline V gene (reference sequence). CDR3 region: CASSLSVDEQFF. The DNA for the CDR3 is TGTGCCAGCAGCTTATCGGTGGATGAGCAGTTCTTC.

The V gene is TRBV5-1, the J gene TRBJ2-7; D gene unclear. Trimming removed 0 bases from V and 7 bases from J, with 14 bases in between. The V gene's germline CDR1 is SGHRS and CDR2 YFSETQ. This CDR3 has 14 residues. CDR3 DNA: TGCGCCAGCAGCTTGGCTCCGCCTCTGGGTGAGCAGTACTTC. Amino acids: CASSLAPPLGEQYF.

A remark on this clone: This specimen includes other DNA sequences encoding the same CDR3. This chain connects TRBV2 to TRBJ2-7, with 10 bases lining up with TRBD1. The V gene end was trimmed by 3 bases and the J gene end by 4 bases; junction bases not matched to a gene: 0. The CDR3 extends over 13 amino acids. Looked up from germline, CDR1 is SNHLY and CDR2 is FYNNEI. The CDR3 loop reads CASSEDRGYEQYF. DNA of the CDR3: TGTGCCAGCAGTGAGGACAGGGGGTACGAGCAGTACTTC.

The J gene is TRBJ2-1, the V gene TRBV6-5, with 8 bases aligning to TRBD2. Per germline, CDR1 MNHEY and CDR2 SVGAGI. This CDR3 comprises 15 residues. Germline trimming cut 5 bases from V and 8 bases from J; bases unmatched to any gene: 11. CDR3 protein: CASSPHGTSYYEQFF. The DNA of the CDR3 is TGTGCCAGCAGTCCCCATGGGACTAGTTATTATGAGCAGTTCTTC.

The chain recombines TRBV6-5 with TRBJ2-2; TRBD2 matches at 10 bases. The germline V gene has CDR1 MNHEY and CDR2 SVGAGI. This CDR3 comprises 15 residues. Trimming took 5 bases from V and 4 from J; bases not matched to a gene: 4. The CDR3 here is CASSQSGGATGELFF. The CDR3 bases are TGTGCCAGCAGTCAAAGCGGGGGGGCCACCGGGGAGCTGTTTTTT.

The V call is TRBV11-2, the J call TRBJ1-1; maybe TRBD1 (5 bases). The CDR3 runs to 13 residues. The germline gives CDR1 SGHAT, CDR2 FQNNGV. Deletions cut 1 base from V and 6 bases from J, with 9 bases between. This CDR3 reads CASSLVGHSEAFF. DNA for the CDR3: TGTGCCAGCAGCTTAGTGGGGCACTCTGAAGCTTTCTTT.

The chain recombines TRBV6-5 with TRBJ2-1; 9 nucleotides agree with TRBD1. Germline-derived CDR1 and CDR2 are MNHEY and SVGAGI. This CDR3 has 15 residues. With V trimmed by 2 bases and J by 10 bases, 9 bases remained unmatched. The CDR3: CASSYPDRGSGEQFF. The DNA of the CDR3 is TGTGCCAGCAGTTACCCGGACAGGGGATCCGGAGAGCAGTTCTTC.

The V and J genes are TRBV7-9 and TRBJ1-4, with 7 bases aligning to TRBD1. The CDR3 contains 14 residues. V shed 5 bases and J 4 bases; nucleotides not matched to a gene: 4. Germline V lookup: CDR1 SEHNR, CDR2 FQNEAQ (reference sequence). The CDR3 DNA reads TGTGCCAGCAGCCGACAGGGAGATAATGAAAAACTGTTTTTT. Encoded protein: CASSRQGDNEKLFF.

This chain connects TRBV5-5 to TRBJ1-2; 8 bases align to TRBD1. V was pared by 2 bases and J by 0 bases, with 3 bases of the junction left unmatched. In germline, CDR1 is SGHKS, CDR2 YYEKEE (reference sequence). The CDR3 loop spans 15 amino acids. CDR3 in amino acids: CASSFTGGANYGYTF. DNA of the CDR3: TGTGCCAGCAGCTTTACAGGGGGGGCTAACTATGGCTACACCTTC.

This rearrangement joins TRBV13 to TRBJ2-3; D perhaps matches TRBD2 (7 bases). The germline CDR1 and CDR2 sequences are PRHDT and FYEKMQ (reference sequence). V lost 3 bases and J 4 bases, leaving 17 bases between the germline ends. The CDR3 is 16 residues long. The CDR3 DNA is TGTGCCAGCAGCTTCCTCGCGGGGGCCGTGGCAGATACGCAGTATTTT. Amino acids: CASSFLAGAVADTQYF.

The chain couples TRBV5-6 to TRBJ2-7; the D is unclear. This CDR3 contains 13 residues. Trimming cost V 3 bases and J 0 bases, with 7 bases left between them. CDR1 and CDR2 from the germline V gene are SGHDT and YYEEEE. The CDR3 region is CASSSTVSYEQYF. The CDR3 DNA sequence: TGTGCCAGCAGCTCAACAGTCTCCTACGAGCAGTACTTC. The full variable domain, rest sourced from reference TRBV5-6 and TRBJ2-7, is DAGVTQSPTHLIKTRGQQVTLRCSPKSGHDTVSWYQQALGQGPQFIFQYYEEEERQRGNFPDRFSGHQFPNYSSELNVNALLLGDSALYLCASSSTVSYEQYFGPGTRLTVT.

The genes are TRBV15 and TRBJ1-4, with 9 bases lining up with TRBD1. The germline gives CDR1 LNHNV, CDR2 YYDKDF (reference sequence). Germline trimming cut 0 bases from V and 7 bases from J; bases unmatched to any gene: 3. This CDR3 region has 15 residues. CDR3 in amino acids: CATSREGGQGEKLFF. In DNA, the CDR3 is TGTGCCACCAGCAGAGAAGGGGGACAGGGTGAAAAACTGTTTTTT.